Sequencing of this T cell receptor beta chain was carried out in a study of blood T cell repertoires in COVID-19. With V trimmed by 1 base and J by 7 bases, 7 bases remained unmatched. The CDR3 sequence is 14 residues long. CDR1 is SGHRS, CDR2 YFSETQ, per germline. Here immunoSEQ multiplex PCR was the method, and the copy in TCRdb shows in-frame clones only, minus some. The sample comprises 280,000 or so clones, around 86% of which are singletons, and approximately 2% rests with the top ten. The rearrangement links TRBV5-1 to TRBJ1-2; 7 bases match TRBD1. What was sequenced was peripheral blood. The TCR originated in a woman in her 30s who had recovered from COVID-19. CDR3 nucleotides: TGCGCCAGCAGCTTGCAGGGGGAACTCGGTGGCTACACCTTC. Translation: CASSLQGELGGYTF.